This T cell receptor beta chain was profiled in a study of T cells after yellow fever vaccination. Study-wide results and caveats: Re-detected after boosting: most primary clones, 96% of CD4 and about 89% of CD8. Weaker, the secondary response peaked sooner, at day 5 versus 15.

CDR1 SGHDT and CDR2 YYEEEE come from the germline V gene. The CDR3 runs 14 residues. Trimming took off 3 bases at V and 5 bases at J, with 15 bases between the two ends. In regard to this clonotype: Its target is not known.

TCRdb redid the calling of the 5' RACE reads with MiXCR, one entry per CDR3 protein. This table holds 150,000 to 200,000 distinct CDR3 sequences, about a tenth found once. The chain links TRBV5-6 to TRBJ2-7, with D possibly matching TRBD2 (5 bases). The sample here was CD8+ T cells sorted from PBMCs, taken 45 days after the yellow fever booster vaccination. The sequence was collected from a man aged 18 to 30 who received the YFV17D yellow fever vaccine. The CDR3 DNA reads as TGTGCCAGCAGCTGGAGGCCCCCGGGTAACGAGCAGTACTTC. Amino acids: CASSWRPPGNEQYF.